The source of this T cell receptor beta chain is a study of blood T cell repertoires in COVID-19. Study-wide context: There were acute and convalescent COVID-19 samples, and they came from the United States, Italy and Spain.

The germline V gene encodes CDR1 MDHEN and CDR2 SYDVKM. The CDR3 sequence is 13 residues long. V trimming: 7 bases; J trimming: 2 bases; junction bases outside the gene matches: 2. Produced via immunoSEQ multiplex PCR; TCRdb's table is partial and in-frame only. This sample yields tens of thousands of clones, of which about 83% are seen a single time; 20% to 30% belongs to the top ten. The source of this sequence is a human donor with active COVID-19. The donor label of this sample is uncertain. The chain recombines TRBV28 with TRBJ1-5, with TRBD1 identical over 7 bases. Sequencing was done on a sample of peripheral blood. The CDR3 nucleotides read TGTGCCAGCATCGACAGGGGCAATCAGCCCCAGCATTTT. Its protein is CASIDRGNQPQHF.